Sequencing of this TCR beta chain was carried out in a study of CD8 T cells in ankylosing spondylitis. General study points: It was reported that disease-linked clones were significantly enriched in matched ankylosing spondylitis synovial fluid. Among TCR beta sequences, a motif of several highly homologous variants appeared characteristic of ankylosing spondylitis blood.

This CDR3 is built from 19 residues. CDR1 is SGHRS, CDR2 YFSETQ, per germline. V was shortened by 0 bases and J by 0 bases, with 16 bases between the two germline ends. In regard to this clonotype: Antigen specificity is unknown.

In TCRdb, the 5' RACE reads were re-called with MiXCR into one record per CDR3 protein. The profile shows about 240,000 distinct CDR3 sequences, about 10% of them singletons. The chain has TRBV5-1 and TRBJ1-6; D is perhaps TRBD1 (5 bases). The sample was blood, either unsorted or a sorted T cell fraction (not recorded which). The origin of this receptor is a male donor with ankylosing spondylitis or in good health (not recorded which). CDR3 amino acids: CASSLEPGHRSSYNSPLHF. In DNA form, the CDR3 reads TGCGCCAGCAGCTTGGAACCAGGACACCGAAGCTCCTATAATTCACCCCTCCACTTT.